The 7 T cell receptor beta chains presented below share a single source sample, sequenced in a study of blood T cell repertoires in COVID-19. Profiling relied on immunoSEQ multiplex PCR, and the TCRdb table lists in-frame clones only, not all of them. Among over 400,000 clones listed, 80% to 90% were seen once. Sequencing used peripheral blood. The source of these receptors is a human donor in a cohort sampled during active COVID-19.

This rearrangement joins TRBV3-1 (or the pseudogene TRBV3-2) to TRBJ2-2; weak D call: TRBD2 (5 bases). V was pared by 1 base and J by 3 bases, with 6 bases between. The CDR3 runs 14 residues. Per germline, CDR1 LGHDT and CDR2 YNNKEL (reference sequence). CDR3 in DNA: TGTGCCAGCAGCCAAGCGGGATACACCGGGGAGCTGTTTTTT. This gives the protein CASSQAGYTGELFF.

The chain employs TRBV19 and TRBJ1-5, with 7 bases fitting TRBD1. Per germline, CDR1 LNHDA and CDR2 SQIVND (reference sequence). V trimming: 6 bases; J trimming: 2 bases; junction bases outside the gene matches: 10. CDR3 size: 16 residues. The CDR3 region has the DNA TGTGCCAGTAGCCCGACAGGGAGGTCGCGCAATCAGCCCCAGCATTTT. Translated: CASSPTGRSRNQPQHF. Full variable domain (outside the CDR3, taken from reference TRBV19 and TRBJ1-5): DGGITQSPKYLFRKEGQNVTLSCEQNLNHDAMYWYRQDPGQGLRLIYYSQIVNDFQKGDIAEGYSVSREKKESFPLTVTSAQKNPTAFYLCASSPTGRSRNQPQHFGDGTRLSIL.

The chain uses TRBV15 and TRBJ2-5, with 7 bases lining up with TRBD2. Trimming removed 0 bases from V and 5 bases from J; junction bases left unmatched: 3. This CDR3 is built from 14 residues. Germline values: CDR1 LNHNV, CDR2 YYDKDF (reference sequence). The CDR3 nucleotides read TGTGCCACCAGCAGAGATCAGGGAGGGGAGACCCAGTACTTC. It codes for CATSRDQGGETQYF.

In its sample, this clone was seen a few times. The V and J genes are TRBV30 and TRBJ1-4; 12 bases match TRBD1. The junction had 2 bases not matched to a gene; V was cut back by 5 bases and J by 7 bases. Germline CDR1 reads GTSNPN; CDR2 reads SVGIG (reference sequence). This CDR3 is 13 amino acids long. This CDR3 is CAWWDRGPEKLFF. As DNA, the CDR3 is TGTGCCTGGTGGGACAGGGGGCCTGAAAAACTGTTTTTT. The complete variable domain, with remaining parts taken from reference TRBV30 and TRBJ1-4, reads SQTIHQWPATLVQPVGSPLSLECTVEGTSNPNLYWYRQAAGRGLQLLFYSVGIGQISSEVPQNLSASRPQDRQFILSSKKLLLSDSGFYLCAWWDRGPEKLFFGSGTQLSVL.

The genes are TRBV10-2 and TRBJ1-1; 9 nucleotides line up with TRBD1. After removal of 7 bases from V and 1 base from J, the junction contained 4 bases not matched to a gene. The germline gives CDR1 WSHSY, CDR2 SAAADI. The CDR3 totals 14 residues. CDR3 sequence reads: CASTIQGANTEAFF. CDR3 sequence (DNA): TGCGCCAGCACCATACAGGGGGCGAACACTGAAGCTTTCTTT.

This sequence joins TRBV10-3 and TRBJ2-2; D is perhaps TRBD2 (5 bases). In germline, CDR1 is ENHRY, CDR2 SYGVKD. The ends were cut back, 2 bases at V and 6 bases at J, with 13 bases in the middle. This CDR3 contains 15 residues. The CDR3 nucleotides are TGTGCCATCAGTGAGCTCGTGGTAGCGTCCGGGGAGCTGTTTTTT. Its protein product is CAISELVVASGELFF.

The chain joins TRBV9 to TRBJ2-1; 8 positions match TRBD2. Germline loops: CDR1 SGDLS, CDR2 YYNGEE. The CDR3 is 15 amino acids. Germline trimming cut 1 base from V and 8 bases from J; bases unmatched to any gene: 8. CDR3 nucleotide sequence: TGTGCCAGCAGCGTAAGCGGGAGATTGGTCGATGAGCAGTTCTTC. It codes for CASSVSGRLVDEQFF.